The 29 T cell receptor beta chains below all came from one sample that was sequenced in a study of OX40 agonist ivuxolimab in advanced cancers. Clones were sequenced by immunoSEQ multiplex PCR, and TCRdb holds only the in-frame ones, with some missing. The sample contains tens of thousands of clones, around four fifths of which appear only once. Sequences were derived from CD4+ or CD8+ T cells sorted from blood, sampled in a trial of the OX40 agonist ivuxolimab. These TCRs come from an adult with an advanced solid tumor such as melanoma, head and neck, liver or kidney cancer.

The gene calls are TRBV15 and TRBJ2-7, with 8 bases lining up with TRBD2. The CDR3 has 14 amino acids. V was pared by 0 bases and J by 4 bases, with 2 bases of the junction left unmatched. Germline V gene sequence: CDR1 LNHNV, CDR2 YYDKDF (reference sequence). CDR3 nucleotide sequence: TGTGCCACCAGCAGAGACCGGGGGGGGTACGAGCAGTACTTC. This sequence encodes CATSRDRGGYEQYF.

J is TRBJ2-3 and V is TRBV29-1; perhaps TRBD2 as D (5 bases). V was pared by 4 bases and J by 7 bases, with 15 bases between. The CDR3 runs 13 residues. The V gene's germline CDR1 is SQVTM and CDR2 ANQGSEA. DNA of the CDR3: TGCAGCGTTGGTCCTAGCTATTCACATACGCAGTATTTT. Its protein product is CSVGPSYSHTQYF.

The chain is built from TRBV5-3 and TRBJ2-2, with 8 bases that match TRBD2. TRBV5-3 has ORF status, its function being uncertain. J was trimmed by 6 bases and V by 4 bases; bases with no gene match: 8. The CDR3 runs to 15 residues. CDR3 residues: CARSPPGGGPGELFF. The CDR3 DNA reads TGTGCCAGAAGCCCCCCGGGCGGGGGGCCCGGGGAGCTGTTTTTT.

The chain links TRBV2 to TRBJ2-7, with D unresolved. V lost 7 bases and J lost 1, with 5 bases in between. CDR1 and CDR2 (germline): SNHLY, FYNNEI. This CDR3 has 11 amino acids. The CDR3, as DNA: TGTGCCAGCACTTTTTCCTACGAGCAGTACGTC. It yields the protein CASTFSYEQYV.

The chain links TRBV5-5 to TRBJ1-4; TRBD1 matches at 10 bases. CDR1 and CDR2 (germline): SGHKS, YYEKEE (reference sequence). The length of the CDR3 is 15 residues. The V gene end was trimmed by 4 bases and the J gene end by 6 bases; junction bases not matched to a gene: 6. In DNA, the CDR3 is TGTGCCAGCAGCACCGACGGGACAGGGGATGAAAAACTGTTTTTT. It translates to CASSTDGTGDEKLFF.

The chain links TRBV2 to TRBJ2-5; D uncertain. The CDR3 sequence is 14 residues long. CDR1 SNHLY and CDR2 FYNNEI come from the germline V gene. V lost 7 bases, J lost 2 bases, and 14 bases lay in between. DNA of the CDR3: TGTGCCAGCATGGCCGCCAGGATTCAAGAGACCCAGTACTTC. This sequence encodes CASMAARIQETQYF.

The V call is TRBV18, the J call TRBJ1-4; possibly TRBD1 for D (5 bases). Germline-derived CDR1 and CDR2 are KGHSH and LQKENI. The V end was cut by 0 bases, the J end by 6 bases, with 11 bases between. CDR3 length: 15 amino acids. The DNA for the CDR3 is TGTGCCAGCTCACCACCGGGGCAGGCCTATGAAAAACTGTTTTTT. Translating gives CASSPPGQAYEKLFF.

The chain carries TRBV19 and TRBJ2-5; 8 bases align to TRBD1. CDR1 LNHDA and CDR2 SQIVND come from the germline V gene (reference sequence). There are 14 residues in the CDR3. V lost 5 bases, J lost 2 bases, and 4 bases stayed unmatched. The CDR3, as DNA: TGTGCCAGTAGTCCAGGGGGCCTGCAAGAGACCCAGTACTTC. Translation gives CASSPGGLQETQYF.

Only a few counts were recorded for this clone. V and J are TRBV2 and TRBJ2-1, with 12 bases that match TRBD2. Looked up from germline, CDR1 is SNHLY and CDR2 is FYNNEI. The CDR3 runs to 17 residues. V dropped 4 bases and J dropped 1; count of bases not matched to a gene: 5. The CDR3: CASSVSSGGASYNEQFF. In DNA, the CDR3 is TGTGCCAGCAGTGTATCTAGCGGGGGGGCATCCTACAATGAGCAGTTCTTC. The full variable domain, with the rest looked up from reference TRBV2 and TRBJ2-1, is EPEVTQTPSHQVTQMGQEVILRCVPISNHLYFYWYRQILGQKVEFLVSFYNNEISEKSEIFDDQFSVERPDGSNFTLKIRSTKLEDSAMYFCASSVSSGGASYNEQFFGPGTRLTVL.

The rearrangement uses TRBV5-1 and TRBJ2-7; D gene unclear. Germline-derived CDR1 and CDR2 are SGHRS and YFSETQ. The CDR3 is 14 amino acids. Deletions cut 2 bases from V and 0 bases from J, with 9 bases between. This chain's CDR3 is CASSFTDTSYEQYF. Written as DNA, the CDR3 is TGCGCCAGCAGCTTTACCGACACCTCCTACGAGCAGTACTTC.

CDR3 amino acids: CASSPGYPSYEQYF. The CDR3 DNA follows: TGTGCCAGCTCACCGGGGTATCCGTCCTACGAGCAGTACTTC. The V call is TRBV18, the J call TRBJ2-7; D is unclear. The CDR3 runs to 14 residues. In germline, CDR1 is KGHSH, CDR2 LQKENI. V gave up 3 bases and J gave up 1 base, with 10 bases separating them.

The table lists this clone with a few counts. The chain couples TRBV7-2 to TRBJ2-2, with a weak D call TRBD1 (6 bases). Trimming removed 2 bases from V and 5 bases from J, with 12 bases in between. The V gene's germline CDR1 is SGHTA and CDR2 FQGNSA. The CDR3 consists of 15 residues. The CDR3 DNA reads TGTGCCAGCAGCTTATTGGGGGCGCATACCGGGGAGCTGTTTTTT. It is translated as CASSLLGAHTGELFF. The full variable domain, with the rest looked up from reference TRBV7-2 and TRBJ2-2, is GAGVSQSPSNKVTEKGKDVELRCDPISGHTALYWYRQSLGQGLEFLIYFQGNSAPDKSGLPSDRFSAERTGGSVSTLTIQRTQQEDSAVYLCASSLLGAHTGELFFGEGSRLTVL.

The V gene is TRBV2, the J gene TRBJ2-5, with D possibly matching TRBD1 (5 bases). V shed 3 bases and J shed 2 bases, with 7 bases lying between them. The CDR3 runs to 13 residues. Per germline, CDR1 SNHLY and CDR2 FYNNEI. In DNA form, the CDR3 reads TGTGCCAGCAGTGACGACAGACAAGAGACCCAGTACTTC. This translates into CASSDDRQETQYF.

In DNA, the CDR3 is TGTGCCAGCAGTCACCAAAATCAAAGGGGAGACCAGCCCCAGCATTTT. It translates to CASSHQNQRGDQPQHF. The chain combines TRBV27 with TRBJ1-5, with D possibly matching TRBD1 (5 bases). Trimming took 5 bases from V and 7 from J, leaving 21 bases between them. Germline loops: CDR1 MNHEY, CDR2 SMNVEV (reference sequence). The CDR3 contains 16 residues.

J is TRBJ1-2 and V is TRBV19; the D gene is possibly TRBD1 (6 bases). The germline V gene has CDR1 LNHDA and CDR2 SQIVND (reference sequence). Between the trimmed V and J ends, which lost 7 bases and 1 base, there was a span of 16 bases. The CDR3 extends over 15 amino acids. The CDR3 sequence is CASNDPGADNYGYTF. CDR3 DNA sequence: TGTGCCAGTAACGACCCGGGGGCTGATAACTATGGCTACACCTTC.

V and J are TRBV6-1 and TRBJ2-7, with 9 bases identical to TRBD1. The CDR3 is 15 amino acids. The germline V gene has CDR1 MNHNS and CDR2 SASEGT. The trim removed 8 bases at V and 6 bases at J, leaving 14 bases unmatched. CDR3 coding DNA: TGTGCCAGCGGACAGGGGTCTAATGGGCTACGCGAGCAGTACGTC. Translated: CASGQGSNGLREQYV.

The chain is built from TRBV2 and TRBJ2-7, with D perhaps TRBD2 (6 bases). Per germline, CDR1 SNHLY and CDR2 FYNNEI. The ends were cut back, 4 bases at V and 2 bases at J, with 15 bases in the middle. CDR3 length: 15 residues. The CDR3 is CASSAPGLPTYEQYF. CDR3 DNA: TGTGCCAGCAGTGCCCCGGGACTCCCTACCTACGAGCAGTACTTC.

This clone turned up a few times. This chain uses TRBV29-1 with TRBJ1-1; D is uncertain. With 5 bases removed from V and 6 bases from J, the gap between germline ends came to 10 bases. The V gene's germline CDR1 is SQVTM and CDR2 ANQGSEA. This CDR3 has 11 amino acids. The CDR3 here is CSVYGSAEAFF. The DNA of the CDR3 is TGCAGCGTTTACGGTTCCGCTGAAGCTTTCTTT.

The rearrangement joins TRBV7-2 to TRBJ2-6; D remains ambiguous. CDR1 and CDR2 from the germline V gene are SGHTA and FQGNSA. The CDR3 loop spans 17 amino acids. The V end lost 1 base, the J end lost 0 bases, and 10 bases lay between the germline ends. The CDR3 spells CASSLGVGGSGANVLTF. In nucleotides, the CDR3 is TGTGCCAGCAGCTTAGGGGTCGGTGGCTCTGGGGCCAACGTCCTGACTTTC.

The chain employs TRBV6-5 and TRBJ2-1; D not resolved. V was shortened by 0 bases and J by 2 bases, with 5 bases between the two germline ends. This CDR3 has 14 residues. Germline loops: CDR1 MNHEY, CDR2 SVGAGI. DNA for the CDR3: TGTGCCAGCAGTTACTCAGGGACCTACAATGAGCAGTTCTTC. Encoded protein: CASSYSGTYNEQFF.

The chain couples TRBV9 to TRBJ1-1; TRBD1 aligns across 9 bases. CDR1 is SGDLS and CDR2 is YYNGEE in the germline V gene. V shed 0 bases and J 1 base; nucleotides not matched to a gene: 1. This CDR3 is built from 15 residues. This chain's CDR3 is CASSVGGQGNTEAFF. The CDR3 nucleotides read TGTGCCAGCAGCGTAGGGGGACAGGGGAACACTGAAGCTTTCTTT. Full variable domain (rest looked up from reference TRBV9 and TRBJ1-1): DSGVTQTPKHLITATGQRVTLRCSPRSGDLSVYWYQQSLDQGLQFLIQYYNGEERAKGNILERFSAQQFPDLHSELNLSSLELGDSALYFCASSVGGQGNTEAFFGQGTRLTVV.

This clone appeared once. The chain combines TRBV18 with TRBJ1-1; no definite D call. The CDR3 is made up of 15 amino acids. Germline assignment: CDR1 KGHSH and CDR2 LQKENI. V dropped 3 bases and J dropped 5 bases, with 16 bases sitting between them. The CDR3 region is CASSPKVDFRTEAFF. In nucleotides, the CDR3 is TGTGCCAGCTCACCGAAAGTGGATTTCAGGACTGAAGCTTTCTTT.

This chain uses TRBV5-4 with TRBJ2-5; perhaps TRBD2 as D (5 bases). The CDR3 contains 14 residues. Trimming stripped 2 bases from V and 6 bases from J, with 14 bases between. CDR1 and CDR2 from the germline V gene are SGHNT and YYREEE (reference sequence). The CDR3 nucleotides read TGTGCCAGCAGCTTTAAACTAGGTGTGCAGACCCAGTACTTC. Translated: CASSFKLGVQTQYF.

This chain joins TRBV30 and TRBJ1-6; no reliable D call. From germline, CDR1 is GTSNPN and CDR2 SVGIG (reference sequence). The CDR3 length is 13 residues. The germline V and J ends were trimmed by 2 bases and 10 bases, with 12 bases remaining between them. This chain's CDR3 is CAWSKSRESPLHF. The CDR3 nucleotides read TGTGCCTGGAGTAAGAGTAGGGAATCACCCCTCCACTTT.

The J gene is TRBJ1-2, the V gene TRBV28; unclear D gene. CDR1 MDHEN and CDR2 SYDVKM come from the germline V gene. CDR3 size: 15 residues. V was shortened by 6 bases and J by 11 bases, with 25 bases between the two germline ends. The DNA of the CDR3 is TGTGCCAGCAGCAGATCCGCGGGTACCTCTATGAGGTACACCTTC. Its protein is CASSRSAGTSMRYTF.

This chain connects TRBV9 to TRBJ2-5; the D is unclear. The CDR3 extends over 13 amino acids. Germline V gene data show CDR1 as SGDLS and CDR2 as YYNGEE. The V end lost 0 bases, the J end lost 0 bases, and 3 bases lay between the germline ends. The CDR3 coding sequence is TGTGCCAGCAGCGTAGCAGACCAAGAGACCCAGTACTTC. Its translation: CASSVADQETQYF.

V and J are TRBV28 and TRBJ1-5; 9 nucleotides align to TRBD1. This CDR3 is built from 15 residues. Per germline, CDR1 MDHEN and CDR2 SYDVKM. With V trimmed by 5 bases and J by 5 bases, 7 bases remained unmatched. The CDR3 here is CASSPPGTGYQPQHF. The CDR3 region has the DNA TGTGCCAGCAGTCCCCCCGGGACAGGGTATCAGCCCCAGCATTTT.

The V and J genes are TRBV19 and TRBJ1-1; 8 bases match TRBD1. The CDR3 totals 14 residues. The J segment lost 2 bases and the V segment lost 6 bases, leaving 5 bases of the junction unmatched. Looked up from germline, CDR1 is LNHDA and CDR2 is SQIVND (reference sequence). The CDR3 here is CASSDRGPNTEAFF. As DNA, the CDR3 is TGTGCCAGTAGCGACAGGGGCCCAAACACTGAAGCTTTCTTT.

The chain uses TRBV7-8 and TRBJ2-1; TRBD2 matches 7 bases. Germline assignment: CDR1 SGHVS and CDR2 FQNEAQ. J was trimmed by 10 bases and V by 5 bases; bases with no gene match: 8. The CDR3 contains 13 residues. CDR3 region: CASSPGLVREQFF. The CDR3 region has the DNA TGTGCCAGCAGCCCAGGACTAGTACGCGAGCAGTTCTTC.